The clone carrying this T cell receptor beta chain has just a few counts. Antigen: not known. Clinicians diagnosed patients from clinical symptoms, serum thyroxine and TRAb, thyroid ultrasound and orbital computed tomography. V lost 1 base to trimming and J lost 4 bases; unmatched junction nucleotides: 5. Germline-derived CDR1 and CDR2 are SGDLS and YYNGEE. The CDR3 length is 16 residues. This sample stems from a study of T cells in Graves' hyperthyroidism and ophthalmopathy. Regions amplified from RNA transcripts were the TCR beta CDR3 regions. First-round RT-PCR of the TCR CDR3 relied on the HTBI primer set. Via MiXCR, TCRdb re-called the multiplex PCR reads, giving one row per CDR3 protein. The data show 600,000 to 900,000 distinct CDR3 sequences, over 15% seen once. Overall study findings and caveats: From stable hyperthyroidism, ophthalmopathy was separated by a 13 V-J model.

What was sequenced was blood. This chain links TRBV9 with TRBJ2-3; the match to TRBD2 covers 11 bases. The clonotype comes from a man aged 18-30 years with Graves' hyperthyroidism. The CDR3 here is CASSVTLAGVSDTQYF. Here the CDR3 DNA reads TGTGCCAGCAGCGTAACACTAGCGGGAGTGTCAGATACGCAGTATTTT.